These 5 T cell receptor beta chains were all obtained from the same sample, sequenced in a study of T cell changes during pregnancy in multiple sclerosis. Measured with immunoSEQ multiplex PCR; TCRdb has only the in-frame clones, and not every one. The profile shows around 66,000 clones, around 90% of them singletons. The sequencing here drew on peripheral blood, taken in the first trimester of pregnancy. The receptors were sampled from a female donor in good health, enrolled as a control in a pregnancy study.

The chain is built from TRBV6-5 and TRBJ1-5; 8 bases fit TRBD1. Trimming cost V 6 bases and J 4 bases; bases outside gene matches: 5. Germline V gives CDR1 MNHEY, CDR2 SVGAGI. The CDR3 consists of 14 residues. The CDR3 DNA reads as TGTGCCAGCAGGGGGACAGGACCTAATCAGCCCCAGCATTTT. This gives the protein CASRGTGPNQPQHF.

The gene calls are TRBV7-6 and TRBJ2-1, with 8 positions matching TRBD1. With V trimmed by 4 bases and J by 3 bases, 2 bases remained unmatched. Germline lookup yields CDR1 SGHVS and CDR2 FNYEAQ. The length of the CDR3 is 14 residues. The CDR3 region is CASSSGGSYNEQFF. The CDR3 DNA reads as TGTGCCAGCAGCTCAGGGGGCAGCTACAATGAGCAGTTCTTC.

This chain joins TRBV7-2 and TRBJ2-7, with TRBD2 identical over 7 bases. The CDR3 length is 15 residues. J lost 5 bases, V lost 1 base, and 8 bases had no gene match. Per the germline V gene, CDR1 is SGHTA and CDR2 is FQGNSA. The CDR3 is CASSLDLAAVNEQYF. The CDR3, as DNA: TGTGCCAGCAGCTTAGATCTAGCGGCGGTAAACGAGCAGTACTTC.

J is TRBJ1-5 and V is TRBV19, with D possibly matching TRBD1 (6 bases). The germline gives CDR1 LNHDA, CDR2 SQIVND (reference sequence). The CDR3 is made up of 14 amino acids. Trimming removed 7 bases from V and 6 bases from J, with 16 bases in between. The CDR3 DNA sequence: TGTGCCAGTACTTATCGGGGGGCTGGTCAGCCCCAGCATTTT. This translates into CASTYRGAGQPQHF.

This chain links TRBV11-3 with TRBJ2-1; 13 nucleotides match TRBD2. V was pared by 5 bases and J by 6 bases, with 10 bases of the junction left unmatched. The CDR3 loop spans 17 amino acids. CDR1 is SGHNT and CDR2 is YENEEA in the germline V gene. The CDR3 nucleotides read TGTGCCAGCAGCCGTTCCTGGGGACTAGCGGGGAGCAATGAGCAGTTCTTC. This translates into CASSRSWGLAGSNEQFF.